A single sample is the source of the 14 T cell receptor beta chains below, sequenced in a study of blood T cell repertoires in COVID-19. Clones were sequenced by immunoSEQ multiplex PCR, and TCRdb holds only the in-frame ones, with some missing. The sample includes 200,000 or so clones, 87% of them seen just once. The specimen sequenced was peripheral blood. All receptors come from a middle-aged man with active or convalescent COVID-19.

This chain joins TRBV5-5 and TRBJ2-5; possible D gene TRBD2, 5 bases. V lost 2 bases to trimming and J lost 0 bases, with 14 bases between them. This CDR3 region has 16 residues. Germline CDR1 and CDR2: SGHKS and YYEKEE (reference sequence). The CDR3 loop reads CASSFTARRNQETQYF. Here the CDR3 DNA reads TGTGCCAGCAGCTTTACGGCTAGGAGGAACCAAGAGACCCAGTACTTC.

This sequence joins TRBV4-1 and TRBJ2-5, with 12 nucleotides matching TRBD2. This CDR3 is 16 amino acids long. The V segment lost 2 bases and the J segment 1 base; nucleotides outside the gene matches: 2. Germline CDR1 and CDR2: MGHRA and YSYEKL. In DNA, the CDR3 is TGCGCCAGCAGCCAATGGGGACTAGCGGGCCAAGAGACCCAGTACTTC. Translation gives CASSQWGLAGQETQYF.

The V and J genes are TRBV11-2 and TRBJ2-7, with 10 bases fitting TRBD1. V was clipped by 4 bases and J by 5 bases; unmatched bases: 5. CDR1 is SGHAT, CDR2 FQNNGV, per germline. CDR3 length: 14 amino acids. The CDR3, as DNA: TGTGCCAGCAGCTCGGACAGGGGGGGGAACGAGCAGTACTTC. It encodes CASSSDRGGNEQYF.

This clone was recorded a few times. This sequence joins TRBV5-6 and TRBJ2-2, with TRBD1 as a possible D gene (6 bases). The length of the CDR3 is 19 residues. Germline CDR1 and CDR2: SGHDT and YYEEEE. The germline V and J ends were trimmed by 3 bases and 0 bases, with 21 bases remaining between them. CDR3 nucleotide sequence: TGTGCCAGCAGCTCCTTGATACCCTTAGGACAGTCGAACACCGGGGAGCTGTTTTTT. Translated: CASSSLIPLGQSNTGELFF. The entire variable domain, with the rest obtained from reference TRBV5-6 and TRBJ2-2, is as follows: DAGVTQSPTHLIKTRGQQVTLRCSPKSGHDTVSWYQQALGQGPQFIFQYYEEEERQRGNFPDRFSGHQFPNYSSELNVNALLLGDSALYLCASSSLIPLGQSNTGELFFGEGSRLTVL.

The J gene is TRBJ1-5, the V gene TRBV19, with unresolved D. Germline assignment: CDR1 LNHDA and CDR2 SQIVND (reference sequence). Trimming cost V 2 bases and J 0 bases, with 11 bases left between them. There are 16 residues in the CDR3. The CDR3 spells CASSITVGYSNQPQHF. CDR3 sequence (DNA): TGTGCCAGTAGTATAACCGTCGGGTATAGCAATCAGCCCCAGCATTTT.

V gene TRBV11-2 combines with J gene TRBJ2-1, with 9 nucleotides matching TRBD2. CDR3 size: 14 residues. J lost 8 bases, V lost 1 base, and 3 bases had no gene match. The germline V gene encodes CDR1 SGHAT and CDR2 FQNNGV. The CDR3 spells CASSLALAGYEQFF. The CDR3 coding sequence is TGTGCCAGCAGCTTAGCGCTAGCGGGGTATGAGCAGTTCTTC.

The V call is TRBV5-5, the J call TRBJ1-2; TRBD1 aligns across 10 bases. The CDR3 totals 14 residues. V lost 5 bases, J lost 5 bases, and 6 bases stayed unmatched. CDR1 SGHKS and CDR2 YYEKEE come from the germline V gene (reference sequence). Written as DNA, the CDR3 is TGTGCCAGCAGTCTTCGGGACAGGGGTTATGGCTACACCTTC. This codes for CASSLRDRGYGYTF.

This chain uses TRBV11-3 with TRBJ2-1; maybe TRBD2 (6 bases). V was trimmed by 5 bases and J by 7 bases, leaving 15 bases between them. CDR1 SGHNT and CDR2 YENEEA come from the germline V gene. This CDR3 region has 14 residues. The CDR3 loop is CASSPGVLGNEQFF. CDR3 bases: TGTGCCAGCAGCCCGGGAGTTTTAGGGAATGAGCAGTTCTTC.

The chain employs TRBV2 and TRBJ1-1, with 8 bases fitting TRBD1. CDR1 and CDR2 from the germline V gene are SNHLY and FYNNEI. The CDR3 extends over 14 amino acids. The V and J ends lost 3 bases and 4 bases, in that order; junction bases with no gene match: 4. The CDR3 spells CASSEDRVGTEAFF. The DNA for the CDR3 is TGTGCCAGCAGTGAGGACAGGGTTGGCACTGAAGCTTTCTTT.

The rearrangement uses TRBV2 and TRBJ2-2, with TRBD2 identical over 8 bases. Germline CDR1 and CDR2: SNHLY and FYNNEI. V was clipped by 6 bases and J by 7 bases; unmatched bases: 7. The CDR3 totals 14 residues. The CDR3 DNA follows: TGTGCCAGCAGCGCGGGGGGCGGCGGCGGGGAGCTGTTTTTT. Translated: CASSAGGGGGELFF.

The V and J genes are TRBV9 and TRBJ1-1, with D perhaps TRBD1 (5 bases). Trimming stripped 4 bases from V and 2 bases from J, with 12 bases between. Germline V gene data show CDR1 as SGDLS and CDR2 as YYNGEE. The CDR3 extends over 14 amino acids. The CDR3 nucleotides are TGTGCCAGCAGCCAATCGACAGTCAACACTGAAGCTTTCTTT. The encoded protein is CASSQSTVNTEAFF.

V and J are TRBV5-1 and TRBJ1-1; D remains unclear. The ends were cut back, 4 bases at V and 0 bases at J, with 7 bases in the middle. This CDR3 region has 13 residues. Germline CDR1 reads SGHRS; CDR2 reads YFSETQ. The CDR3 DNA follows: TGCGCCAGCAGCCCCCGGTTGAACACTGAAGCTTTCTTT. Translation: CASSPRLNTEAFF.

This chain links TRBV19 with TRBJ2-5; no clear D. Germline CDR1 is LNHDA and CDR2 is SQIVND (reference sequence). This CDR3 has 14 amino acids. Trimming pared 4 bases from V and 5 bases from J, leaving 14 bases between. CDR3 amino acids: CASSRSGQAETQYF. CDR3 coding DNA: TGTGCCAGTAGTAGATCAGGCCAGGCGGAGACCCAGTACTTC. Looking up the rest from reference TRBV19 and TRBJ2-5 gives the full variable domain: DGGITQSPKYLFRKEGQNVTLSCEQNLNHDAMYWYRQDPGQGLRLIYYSQIVNDFQKGDIAEGYSVSREKKESFPLTVTSAQKNPTAFYLCASSRSGQAETQYFGPGTRLLVL.

The rearrangement uses TRBV5-1 and TRBJ1-6; tentative D call: TRBD1 (5 bases). V was trimmed by 3 bases and J by 9 bases, leaving 16 bases between them. Looked up from germline, CDR1 is SGHRS and CDR2 is YFSETQ. This CDR3 spans 15 amino acids. For the CDR3, the DNA is TGCGCCAGCAGCTATGACGGGGACTACGTTTCACCCCTCCACTTT. It codes for CASSYDGDYVSPLHF.